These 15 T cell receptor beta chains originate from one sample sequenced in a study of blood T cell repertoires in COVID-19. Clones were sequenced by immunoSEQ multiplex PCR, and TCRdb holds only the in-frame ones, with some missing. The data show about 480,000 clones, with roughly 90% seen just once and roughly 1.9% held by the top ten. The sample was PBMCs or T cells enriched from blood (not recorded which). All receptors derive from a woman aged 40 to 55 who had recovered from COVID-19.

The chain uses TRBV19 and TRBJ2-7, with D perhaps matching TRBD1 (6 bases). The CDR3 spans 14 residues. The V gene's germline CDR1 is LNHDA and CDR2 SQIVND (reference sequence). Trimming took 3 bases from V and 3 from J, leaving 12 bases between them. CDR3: CASSIPGVLYEQYF. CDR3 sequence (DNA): TGTGCCAGTAGTATCCCAGGGGTGCTCTACGAGCAGTACTTC.

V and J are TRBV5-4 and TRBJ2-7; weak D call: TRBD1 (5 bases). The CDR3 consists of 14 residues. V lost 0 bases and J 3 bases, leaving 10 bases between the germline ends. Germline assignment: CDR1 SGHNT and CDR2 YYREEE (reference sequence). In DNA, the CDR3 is TGTGCCAGCAGCTTGGAAAGGGGTTACTACGAGCAGTACTTC. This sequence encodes CASSLERGYYEQYF. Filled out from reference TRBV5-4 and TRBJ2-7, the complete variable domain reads ETGVTQSPTHLIKTRGQQVTLRCSSQSGHNTVSWYQQALGQGPQFIFQYYREEENGRGNFPPRFSGLQFPNYSSELNVNALELDDSALYLCASSLERGYYEQYFGPGTRLTVT.

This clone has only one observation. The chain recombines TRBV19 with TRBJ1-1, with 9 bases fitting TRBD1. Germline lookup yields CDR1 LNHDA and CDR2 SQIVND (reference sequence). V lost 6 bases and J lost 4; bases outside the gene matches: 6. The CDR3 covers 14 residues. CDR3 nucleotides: TGTGCCAGTAGGTTGGGGACAGGGACCACTGAAGCTTTCTTT. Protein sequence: CASRLGTGTTEAFF.

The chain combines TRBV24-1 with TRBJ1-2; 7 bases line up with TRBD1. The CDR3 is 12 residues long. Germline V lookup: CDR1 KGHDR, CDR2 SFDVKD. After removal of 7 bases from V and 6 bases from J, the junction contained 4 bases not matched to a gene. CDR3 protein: CATRGDSDGYTF. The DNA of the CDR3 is TGTGCCACCAGGGGGGACAGCGATGGCTACACCTTC.

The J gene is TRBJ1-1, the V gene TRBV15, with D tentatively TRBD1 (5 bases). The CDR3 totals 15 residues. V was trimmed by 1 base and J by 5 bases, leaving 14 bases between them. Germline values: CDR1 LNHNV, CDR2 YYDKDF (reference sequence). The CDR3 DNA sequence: TGTGCCACCAGCAGAGTACGGGGGGTTAAAACTGAAGCTTTCTTT. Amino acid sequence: CATSRVRGVKTEAFF.

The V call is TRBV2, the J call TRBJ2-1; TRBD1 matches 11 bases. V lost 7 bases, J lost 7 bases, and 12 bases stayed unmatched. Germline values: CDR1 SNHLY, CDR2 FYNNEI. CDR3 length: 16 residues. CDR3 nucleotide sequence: TGTGCCAGCACCCAAAGTCCCGGGACAGGGGGGAATGAGCAGTTCTTC. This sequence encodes CASTQSPGTGGNEQFF.

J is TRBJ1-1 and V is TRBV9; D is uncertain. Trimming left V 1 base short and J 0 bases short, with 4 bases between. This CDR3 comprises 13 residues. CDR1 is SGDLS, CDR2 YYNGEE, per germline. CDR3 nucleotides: TGTGCCAGCAGCGTAAACTTGAACACTGAAGCTTTCTTT. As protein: CASSVNLNTEAFF.

The CDR3 nucleotides read TGTGCCAGCAGTGAAAGCCCCGGGACTTCCTCCTACGAGCAGTACTTC. Translated: CASSESPGTSSYEQYF. The rearrangement joins TRBV2 to TRBJ2-7; D possibly corresponds to TRBD2 (6 bases). The V gene lost 2 bases and the J gene lost 0 bases, with 14 bases spanning the gap. This CDR3 has 16 amino acids. Per the germline V gene, CDR1 is SNHLY and CDR2 is FYNNEI. Full variable domain (outside the CDR3, taken from reference TRBV2 and TRBJ2-7): EPEVTQTPSHQVTQMGQEVILRCVPISNHLYFYWYRQILGQKVEFLVSFYNNEISEKSEIFDDQFSVERPDGSNFTLKIRSTKLEDSAMYFCASSESPGTSSYEQYFGPGTRLTVT.

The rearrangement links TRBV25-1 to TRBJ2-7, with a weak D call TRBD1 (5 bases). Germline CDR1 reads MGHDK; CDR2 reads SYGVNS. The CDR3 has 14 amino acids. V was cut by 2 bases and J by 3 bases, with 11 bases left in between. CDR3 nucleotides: TGTGCCAGCAGTGAACCTGGGGCACTCTACGAGCAGTACTTC. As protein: CASSEPGALYEQYF.

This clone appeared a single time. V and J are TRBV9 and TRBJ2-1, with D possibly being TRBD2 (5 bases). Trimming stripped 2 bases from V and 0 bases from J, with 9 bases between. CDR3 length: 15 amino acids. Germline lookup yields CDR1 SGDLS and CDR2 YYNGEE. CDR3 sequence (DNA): TGTGCCAGCAGCGTCGGGGTTAGCTCCTACAATGAGCAGTTCTTC. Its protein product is CASSVGVSSYNEQFF.

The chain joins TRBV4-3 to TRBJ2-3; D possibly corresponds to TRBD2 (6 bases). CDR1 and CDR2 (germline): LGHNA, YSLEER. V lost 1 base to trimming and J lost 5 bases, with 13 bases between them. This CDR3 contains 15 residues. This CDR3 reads CASSQVAVQGDTQYF. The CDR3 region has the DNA TGCGCCAGCAGCCAAGTAGCGGTACAAGGAGATACGCAGTATTTT.

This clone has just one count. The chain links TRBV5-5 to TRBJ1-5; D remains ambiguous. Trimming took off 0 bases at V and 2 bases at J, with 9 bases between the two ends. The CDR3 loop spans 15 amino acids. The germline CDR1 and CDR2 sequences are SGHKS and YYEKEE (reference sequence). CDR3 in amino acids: CASSLGGPGNQPQHF. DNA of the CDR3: TGTGCCAGCAGCTTGGGAGGGCCGGGCAATCAGCCCCAGCATTTT.

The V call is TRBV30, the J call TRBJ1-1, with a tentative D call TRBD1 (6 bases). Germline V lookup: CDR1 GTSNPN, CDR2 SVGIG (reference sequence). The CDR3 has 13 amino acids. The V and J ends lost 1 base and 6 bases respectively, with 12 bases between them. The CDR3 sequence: CAWSATGPAEAFF. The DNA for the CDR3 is TGTGCCTGGAGTGCCACAGGGCCGGCTGAAGCTTTCTTT.

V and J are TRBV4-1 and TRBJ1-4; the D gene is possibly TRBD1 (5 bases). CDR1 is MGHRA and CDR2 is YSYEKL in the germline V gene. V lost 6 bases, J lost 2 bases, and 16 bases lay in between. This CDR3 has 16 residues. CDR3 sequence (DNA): TGCGCCAGCAGTCATCAATCGGGGGTCACTAATGAAAAACTGTTTTTT. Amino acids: CASSHQSGVTNEKLFF.

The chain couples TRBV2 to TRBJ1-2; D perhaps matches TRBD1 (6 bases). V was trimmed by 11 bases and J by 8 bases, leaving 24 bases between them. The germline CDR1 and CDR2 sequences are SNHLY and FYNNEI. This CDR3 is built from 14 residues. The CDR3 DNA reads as TGTGCCCTCACTCGAGGGACATCCGCAGCCGGCTACACCTTC. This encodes CALTRGTSAAGYTF.